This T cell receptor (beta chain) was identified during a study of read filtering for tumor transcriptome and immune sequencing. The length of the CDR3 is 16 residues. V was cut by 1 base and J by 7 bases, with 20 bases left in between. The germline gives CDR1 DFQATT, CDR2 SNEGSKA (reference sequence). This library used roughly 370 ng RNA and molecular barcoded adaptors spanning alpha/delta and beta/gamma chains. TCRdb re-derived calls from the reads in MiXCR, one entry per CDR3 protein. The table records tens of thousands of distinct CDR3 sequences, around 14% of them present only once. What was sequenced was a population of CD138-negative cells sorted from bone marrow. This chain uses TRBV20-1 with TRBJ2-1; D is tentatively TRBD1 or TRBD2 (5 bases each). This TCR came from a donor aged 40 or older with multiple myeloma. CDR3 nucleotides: TGCAGTGCTAGAGCTGGGTCCGGGACCTACAGGAATGAGCAGTTCTTC. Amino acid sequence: CSARAGSGTYRNEQFF.